One sample yielded the 4 T cell receptor beta chains listed below, sequenced in a study of Ad26.COV2.S vaccination and SARS-CoV-2 variants. Only in-frame clones appear in the TCRdb table, and some are missing; sequencing was by immunoSEQ multiplex PCR. Among 350,000 to 450,000 clones, around nine tenths were seen once, and the ten largest hold 3.4%. Indicated treatment: 19 received Ad26.COV2.S at low or high dose, single or two shots; several received placebo; per-sample allocation not given. Day 63 following the first vaccine or placebo injection was when the samples were taken. Sequencing was performed on peripheral blood, taken in a trial of Ad26.COV2.S vaccine versus placebo. These receptors all stem from a person between 18 and 65 years old who received the Ad26.COV2.S COVID-19 vaccine or a placebo.

The chain is built from TRBV4-1 and TRBJ2-1; D may be TRBD1 (6 bases). Per the germline V gene, CDR1 is MGHRA and CDR2 is YSYEKL. The ends were cut back, 2 bases at V and 1 base at J, with 12 bases in the middle. This CDR3 is 16 amino acids long. The CDR3 DNA sequence: TGCGCCAGCAGCCAATCACAGGGTTTGTCCTACAATGAGCAGTTCTTC. It yields the protein CASSQSQGLSYNEQFF.

The chain has TRBV5-8 and TRBJ1-5; 10 bases match TRBD1. This CDR3 comprises 15 residues. Germline loops: CDR1 SGHTS, CDR2 YDEGEE. Losses at the gene ends were 4 bases for V and 4 bases for J; bases not matched to a gene: 5. The CDR3 DNA reads as TGTGCCAGCAGCGGCTGGGACAGGGGAAATCAGCCCCAGCATTTT. Translated: CASSGWDRGNQPQHF.

This clone was observed a single time. The chain employs TRBV6-2 or TRBV6-3 and TRBJ1-4; TRBD1 might be the D (6 bases). Germline V gives CDR1 MNHEY, CDR2 SVGEGT. This CDR3 spans 16 amino acids. V lost 1 base, J lost 0 bases, and 9 bases lay in between. The CDR3 here is CASSYLTGSTNEKLFF. CDR3 DNA: TGTGCCAGCAGTTACTTGACAGGTTCAACTAATGAAAAACTGTTTTTT.

This clone has only a few counts. This chain connects TRBV7-9 to TRBJ2-7; D may be TRBD1 or TRBD2 (6 bases each). This CDR3 spans 13 amino acids. Per the germline V gene, CDR1 is SEHNR and CDR2 is FQNEAQ (reference sequence). V lost 7 bases and J lost 1, with 11 bases in between. CDR3 protein: CASIQGGSYEQYF. The CDR3 DNA sequence: TGTGCCAGCATCCAAGGGGGGTCCTACGAGCAGTACTTC.